This TCR beta chain was profiled in a study of shared clonotypes between healthy human individuals (dated by TCRdb to 2018 to 2021). Concerning the study at large: The cohort comprised two women and a few men aged 18 to 49 years. For each donor, CD4 naive and CD4 memory were each given three plates, CD8 naive was given two plates, and CD8 memory was given one plate. The study deeply sequenced blood TCR repertoires of about five healthy adults to estimate repertoire size and the extent of clonotype sharing between individuals. Different laboratories and diverse techniques were used to prepare libraries and sequence TCR repertoires, to increase sequencing depth and limit assay-specific biases. Leukapheresis yielded between about 0.85 and 10 billion PBMCs per donor. Results and caveats for the whole study, not just this receptor: Higher generation probabilities were observed for clonotypes shared by all four sorted-subset donors than for non-shared clonotypes. The small number of donors limited the genetic and exposure-history diversity represented. Sampling was restricted to blood, and TCR repertoires in tissue are likely to differ from TCR repertoires in blood. Sharing across several donors was observed for approximately 5% of naive CD4, over 3% of naive CD8, about 2.5% of memory CD4, and over 0.3% of memory CD8 clonotypes. Estimated clonotype richness was generally larger for naive than for memory subsets. Even with the large sequencing depth, rarefaction of the sorted-subset datasets indicated that sequencing was incomplete. Based on pairwise subsampling, the degree of clonotype sharing among donors was expected to be affected by sequencing depth.

A distance of 16 bases separates the germline ends of V and J, which lose 4 bases and 4 bases respectively. The cysteine opens and the phenylalanine closes a CDR3 of 15 amino acids. Of the read, only the CDR3 DNA is kept; its 45 bases are in frame from base 1. CDR1 and CDR2, per the germline V gene, are KGHSH and LQKENI. TCR CDR3 regions were amplified from genomic DNA by multiplex PCR using the deep immunoSEQ assay. Extracted genomic DNA from each cell subset was distributed evenly across all wells of several immunoSEQ 96-well plates, and each plate was treated as a replicate. For sorted subsets, each replicate PCR was loaded with approximately 200 ng genomic DNA, equivalent to 30,000 to 35,000 T cell genomes. Purified libraries were measured with a Qubit 3.0 fluorometer, size-checked on a Bioanalyzer 2100, and measured again with the KAPA Library Quantification kit. Every immunoSEQ 96-well plate was sequenced on a dedicated single-read 150-cycle Illumina NextSeq 550 flow cell. From the authors' description of their analysis: The immunoSEQ output contained only junctional sequences without quality scores, so filtering could not match that applied to full-length reads. Sequences were annotated with PyIR, a Python wrapper for IgBLAST v1.9, using IMGT germline references to assign V/J genes and CDR3. Any read was removed if the V/J assignment was weak (E-value above 1e-6), the CDR3 was missing, or the read contained stop codons, out-of-frame junctions, or ambiguous translated residues. A V3J clonotype was defined by an identical inferred V gene, J gene, and CDR3 amino acid sequence. To compute the percentage overlap between repertoires, the number of shared unique clonotypes was divided by the size of the smaller repertoire. RTK rarefaction, the Chao1 estimator, and Recon v2.1 estimates of unobserved clonotypes were used to assess repertoire richness. OLGA was used to compute generation probabilities for all TCRbeta clonotypes that the gDNA method yielded from a handful of donors. TCRdb retrieved this table from immuneACCESS and kept in-frame rearrangements only. Not all clones are present; in checked studies, unresolved V genes account for under half, and no reason is known for the remainder. V and J calls and clone size are given by that table; D and trimming were obtained from the DNA. The sample table holds about 610,000 clones, of which more than 95% were seen once. The ten largest account for 0.045% to 0.06% of the sample.

Donors were healthy HIV-negative adults with no recently reported acute infections or vaccinations. All donors were Caucasian adults living in Nashville, Tennessee, USA. CD4+ T cells were enriched through magnetic negative selection, after which naive cells were positively selected on CD45RA and the remaining negative fraction served as the memory subset. After blood collection by leukapheresis, PBMCs were isolated using Ficoll-Histopaque density gradient centrifugation and then cryopreserved in the vapor phase of liquid nitrogen. Analytical flow cytometry was used to check the purity and quantity of each magnetically sorted T cell population. From each sorted fraction, genomic DNA was isolated and quantified by UV absorbance on a Nanodrop 2000c. On this clone: Its antigen has not been determined. Per-base quality was not reported, and no clone a single base away is much larger than it.

Specimen: naive CD4+ T cells sorted from blood. Taken with the paper, the label for cell subset or site translates to: CD45RA+ positively selected. The rearrangement combines TRBV18 with TRBJ2-5; D gene: possibly TRBD1, on 6 matching bases. This TCR came from a woman in her 30s in good health. CDR3 region: CASSQARTGLETQYF. The nucleotide sequence is TGTGCCAGCTCACAAGCCCGTACAGGGTTAGAGACCCAGTACTTC. Full variable domain (CDR3 extended with the reference TRBV18 and TRBJ2-5 proteins): NAGVMQNPRHLVRRRGQEARLRCSPMKGHSHVYWYRQLPEEGLKFMVYLQKENIIDESGMPKERFSAEFPKEGPSILRIQQVVRGDSAAYFCASSQARTGLETQYFGPGTRLLVL.